Following are 10 T cell receptor beta chains from one sample sequenced in a study of shared clonotypes between healthy human individuals. Positive CCR7 selection of CD45RO-negative cells yielded the naive CD8 cells, and terminally differentiated effector memory CD45RA+ cells were excluded. The table came from immunoSEQ multiplex PCR; TCRdb's copy has only in-frame clones and leaves some out. This table holds hundreds of thousands of clones, around 96% found once. Sequenced material: naive CD8+ T cells sorted from blood. Receptors were obtained from a woman in her 30s in good health.

This sequence joins TRBV10-3 and TRBJ2-5; D is uncertain. Per the germline V gene, CDR1 is ENHRY and CDR2 is SYGVKD. The CDR3 runs to 11 residues. Trimming pared 3 bases from V and 5 bases from J, leaving 4 bases between. The CDR3 protein is CAISETETQYF. CDR3 DNA sequence: TGTGCCATCAGTGAAACGGAGACCCAGTACTTC.

This rearrangement joins TRBV7-6 to TRBJ2-5; D call uncertain. The closer fit of TRBJ2-7 to the DNA end suggests the J call may be wrong. The CDR3 is 16 amino acids. Germline-derived CDR1 and CDR2 are SGHVS and FNYEAQ. This CDR3 reads CASSLDLEAGSYEQYF. CDR3 DNA sequence: TGTGCCAGCAGCTTAGATCTCGAGGCTGGCTCCTACGAGCAGTACTTC.

In its sample, this clone was seen once. The chain links TRBV5-1 to TRBJ2-3, with 9 bases fitting TRBD2. Germline CDR1 and CDR2: SGHRS and YFSETQ. The CDR3 sequence is 15 residues long. With V trimmed by 6 bases and J by 4 bases, 9 bases remained unmatched. CDR3 protein: CASTKPTSGADTQYF. The CDR3 DNA sequence: TGCGCCAGCACCAAACCGACTAGCGGCGCAGATACGCAGTATTTT.

The V gene is TRBV2, the J gene TRBJ2-2, with D tentatively TRBD2 (6 bases). The CDR3 consists of 11 residues. Germline lookup yields CDR1 SNHLY and CDR2 FYNNEI. The CDR3 reads CGPGLSGELFF. CDR3 DNA sequence: TGTGGGCCGGGACTTAGCGGGGAGCTGTTTTTT.

This sequence joins TRBV28 and TRBJ2-1, with D hard to call. The CDR3 contains 13 residues. The germline V and J ends were trimmed by 1 base and 8 bases, with 9 bases remaining between them. Germline CDR1 and CDR2: MDHEN and SYDVKM. The CDR3 DNA sequence: TGTGCCAGCAGTTTATCCCCCTTGCATGAGCAGTTCTTC. It is translated as CASSLSPLHEQFF.

The CDR3 sequence: CASSDYDRIYGYTF. The CDR3 DNA reads TGTGCCAGCAGTGATTATGACAGAATCTATGGCTACACCTTC. This rearrangement joins TRBV6-1 to TRBJ1-2; a weak D match, TRBD1 (5 bases). Germline CDR1 is MNHNS and CDR2 is SASEGT. Deletions cut 3 bases from V and 4 bases from J, with 12 bases between. This CDR3 contains 14 residues.

The V and J genes are TRBV5-1 and TRBJ1-2, with 9 bases lining up with TRBD1. V lost 1 base and J lost 2; bases outside the gene matches: 3. Germline assignment: CDR1 SGHRS and CDR2 YFSETQ. CDR3 length: 15 residues. For the CDR3, the DNA is TGCGCCAGCAGCTTGTTAGGACAGGGGAACTATGGCTACACCTTC. Encoded protein: CASSLLGQGNYGYTF.

The V gene is TRBV7-9, the J gene TRBJ2-1; D unresolved. CDR3 size: 12 residues. Germline loops: CDR1 SEHNR, CDR2 FQNEAQ (reference sequence). V was shortened by 10 bases and J by 0 bases, with 7 bases between the two germline ends. Written as DNA, the CDR3 is TGTGCCATGAGAAGCTCCTACAATGAGCAGTTCTTC. Encoded protein: CAMRSSYNEQFF.

The chain recombines TRBV6-5 with TRBJ2-5, with 12 nucleotides matching TRBD2. The germline CDR1 and CDR2 sequences are MNHEY and SVGAGI. Losses at the gene ends were 8 bases for V and 5 bases for J; bases not matched to a gene: 9. The length of the CDR3 is 15 residues. CDR3 sequence reads: CASGLAGGRGETQYF. For the CDR3, the DNA is TGTGCCAGCGGTCTAGCGGGAGGGAGGGGGGAGACCCAGTACTTC.

The rearrangement uses TRBV4-1 and TRBJ2-1; D gene ambiguous. Germline lookup yields CDR1 MGHRA and CDR2 YSYEKL. CDR3 size: 12 residues. The V end was cut by 1 base, the J end by 9 bases, with 7 bases between. DNA for the CDR3: TGCGCCAGCAGCCAAGTAGGAGTTGAGCAGTTCTTC. It specifies CASSQVGVEQFF.